Below are 27 T cell receptor beta chains sequenced from a single sample in a study of blood T cell repertoires in COVID-19. Profiled with immunoSEQ multiplex PCR; TCRdb holds only in-frame clones, not every one. The table lists hundreds of thousands of clones, roughly nine tenths of them singletons. The sample comprised PBMCs or T cells enriched from blood (not recorded which). The receptors derive from a woman aged 45-60 years who had recovered from COVID-19.

The V call is TRBV6-1, the J call TRBJ1-6; 9 bases fit TRBD1. CDR3 length: 14 residues. V shed 5 bases, J shed 7 bases, and the junction held 3 bases outside the gene matches. The V gene's germline CDR1 is MNHNS and CDR2 SASEGT. The DNA of the CDR3 is TGTGCCAGCAGTCCGGGACAGGGAAATTCACCCCTCCACTTT. This translates into CASSPGQGNSPLHF.

The chain joins TRBV9 to TRBJ1-4, with a tentative D call TRBD1 (6 bases). Between the trimmed V and J ends, which lost 3 bases and 8 bases, there was a span of 17 bases. The CDR3 has 15 amino acids. Germline V gives CDR1 SGDLS, CDR2 YYNGEE. This CDR3 reads CASSEGEQGGEKLFF. The CDR3 nucleotides read TGTGCCAGCAGCGAGGGGGAGCAGGGCGGCGAAAAACTGTTTTTT.

V is TRBV6-5 and J is TRBJ1-1; 9 nucleotides agree with TRBD1. Germline V gives CDR1 MNHEY, CDR2 SVGAGI. The J segment lost 4 bases and the V segment lost 6 bases, leaving 3 bases of the junction unmatched. CDR3 length equals 13 residues. The CDR3 reads CASSQDRGTEAFF. CDR3 in DNA: TGTGCCAGCAGCCAGGACAGGGGCACTGAAGCTTTCTTT.

This rearrangement joins TRBV9 to TRBJ2-5; 7 nucleotides line up with TRBD2. CDR3 length: 17 residues. The trim removed 0 bases at V and 2 bases at J, leaving 10 bases unmatched. Germline CDR1 is SGDLS and CDR2 is YYNGEE. The CDR3: CASSVDGGDFWQETQYF. CDR3 sequence (DNA): TGTGCCAGCAGCGTAGATGGGGGGGACTTCTGGCAAGAGACCCAGTACTTC. The full variable domain, with the rest looked up from reference TRBV9 and TRBJ2-5, is DSGVTQTPKHLITATGQRVTLRCSPRSGDLSVYWYQQSLDQGLQFLIQYYNGEERAKGNILERFSAQQFPDLHSELNLSSLELGDSALYFCASSVDGGDFWQETQYFGPGTRLLVL.

The chain links TRBV7-2 to TRBJ2-1, with TRBD2 identical over 7 bases. The germline gives CDR1 SGHTA, CDR2 FQGNSA. CDR3 length: 14 residues. V shed 2 bases and J 11 bases; nucleotides not matched to a gene: 9. CDR3 amino acids: CASSLRRETAKQFF. Written as DNA, the CDR3 is TGTGCCAGCAGCTTACGGCGGGAGACTGCTAAGCAGTTCTTC.

The CDR3 nucleotides read TGTGCCAGCAGCGTAGGACAGCGTGGCTCCTACGAGCAGTACTTC. Translating it yields CASSVGQRGSYEQYF. V usage is TRBV9 and J usage is TRBJ2-7; D is possibly TRBD1 (5 bases). The V gene lost 0 bases and the J gene lost 0 bases, with 10 bases spanning the gap. Germline CDR1 and CDR2: SGDLS and YYNGEE. The CDR3 sequence is 15 residues long.

This clone was counted a single time. V and J are TRBV5-4 and TRBJ1-1; 8 nucleotides agree with TRBD1. Trimming removed 3 bases from V and 6 bases from J; junction bases left unmatched: 10. The germline CDR1 and CDR2 sequences are SGHNT and YYREEE (reference sequence). This CDR3 region has 15 residues. CDR3 bases: TGTGCCAGCAGCTATACCGACAGGGGAGGGGCTGAAGCTTTCTTT. Amino acids: CASSYTDRGGAEAFF. Variable domain in full (rest from reference TRBV5-4 and TRBJ1-1): ETGVTQSPTHLIKTRGQQVTLRCSSQSGHNTVSWYQQALGQGPQFIFQYYREEENGRGNFPPRFSGLQFPNYSSELNVNALELDDSALYLCASSYTDRGGAEAFFGQGTRLTVV.

The rearrangement uses TRBV19 and TRBJ1-1; 7 bases line up with TRBD1. Per the germline V gene, CDR1 is LNHDA and CDR2 is SQIVND (reference sequence). V shed 6 bases, J shed 0 bases, and the junction held 7 bases outside the gene matches. The CDR3 has 15 residues. The DNA of the CDR3 is TGTGCCAGTAGCCCCGACAGGGCGATGAACACTGAAGCTTTCTTT. Translating gives CASSPDRAMNTEAFF.

The chain employs TRBV15 and TRBJ1-2, with a weak D call TRBD1 (6 bases). Germline V gene lookup returns CDR1 LNHNV and CDR2 YYDKDF (reference sequence). The germline V and J ends were trimmed by 1 base and 8 bases, with 14 bases remaining between them. CDR3 length: 14 amino acids. CDR3 nucleotide sequence: TGTGCCACCAGCAGAGGCCCAGGGGCAGAAGGCTACACCTTC. Protein: CATSRGPGAEGYTF.

The chain employs TRBV4-3 and TRBJ2-7, with 9 bases that match TRBD2. CDR1 and CDR2 (germline): LGHNA, YSLEER. With V trimmed by 0 bases and J by 3 bases, 12 bases remained unmatched. CDR3 size: 18 residues. The CDR3 spells CASSQDPRPAGGVYEQYF. The CDR3 DNA reads TGCGCCAGCAGCCAAGATCCCCGTCCCGCGGGAGGGGTCTACGAGCAGTACTTC.

The rearrangement uses TRBV28 and TRBJ1-5; 11 bases map to TRBD1. The V segment lost 6 bases and the J segment 4 bases; nucleotides outside the gene matches: 5. CDR3 length: 15 amino acids. Germline CDR1 and CDR2: MDHEN and SYDVKM. CDR3 residues: CASSRTGGRNQPQHF. CDR3 sequence (DNA): TGTGCCAGCAGCCGGACAGGGGGCAGGAATCAGCCCCAGCATTTT.

This chain's CDR3 is CASRASDNNEQFF. Here the CDR3 DNA reads TGTGCCAGCAGAGCTAGCGACAACAATGAGCAGTTCTTC. This chain uses TRBV2 with TRBJ2-1, with a tentative D call TRBD2 (6 bases). The CDR3 runs to 13 residues. Germline V gene data show CDR1 as SNHLY and CDR2 as FYNNEI. V lost 6 bases to trimming and J lost 5 bases, with 11 bases between them. Complete variable domain (other parts from reference TRBV2 and TRBJ2-1): EPEVTQTPSHQVTQMGQEVILRCVPISNHLYFYWYRQILGQKVEFLVSFYNNEISEKSEIFDDQFSVERPDGSNFTLKIRSTKLEDSAMYFCASRASDNNEQFFGPGTRLTVL.

The V and J genes are TRBV9 and TRBJ2-7, with D possibly matching TRBD2 (5 bases). V was trimmed by 0 bases and J by 0 bases, leaving 13 bases between them. Germline V gene lookup returns CDR1 SGDLS and CDR2 YYNGEE. The CDR3 runs to 16 residues. The CDR3 reads CASSVAGSSLSYEQYF. The CDR3 DNA sequence: TGTGCCAGCAGCGTAGCTGGTTCTAGCCTCTCCTACGAGCAGTACTTC.

The chain uses TRBV4-1 and TRBJ1-5; D is uncertain. The V and J ends lost 0 bases and 0 bases respectively, with 18 bases between them. Per germline, CDR1 MGHRA and CDR2 YSYEKL. This CDR3 region has 19 residues. The CDR3 DNA reads TGCGCCAGCAGCCAAGATCCTTGGTGGGAGGATTATAGCAATCAGCCCCAGCATTTT. Amino acid sequence: CASSQDPWWEDYSNQPQHF.

The rearrangement uses TRBV11-2 and TRBJ2-1; D remains ambiguous. Germline CDR1 reads SGHAT; CDR2 reads FQNNGV. V was clipped by 5 bases and J by 6 bases, with 11 bases between them. This CDR3 has 13 amino acids. DNA for the CDR3: TGTGCCAGCAGCATATCGTCCCTCAATGAGCAGTTCTTC. Its protein product is CASSISSLNEQFF.

The J gene is TRBJ1-4, the V gene TRBV28, with a weak D call TRBD1 (5 bases). Germline values: CDR1 MDHEN, CDR2 SYDVKM. CDR3 size: 12 residues. CDR3 bases: TGTGCAGCAAACGGGGGTCCGGAAAAACTGTTTTTT. Translating gives CAANGGPEKLFF.

The rearrangement links TRBV2 to TRBJ1-5; 10 bases are shared with TRBD1. Germline-derived CDR1 and CDR2 are SNHLY and FYNNEI. The CDR3 sequence is 15 residues long. The trim removed 5 bases at V and 6 bases at J, leaving 7 bases unmatched. The CDR3 coding sequence is TGTGCCAGCAGTCAGACAGGGGGCCTCGGTCAGCCCCAGCATTTT. Translation: CASSQTGGLGQPQHF.

The chain carries TRBV19 and TRBJ2-7; 10 bases match TRBD1. V was clipped by 6 bases and J by 0 bases; unmatched bases: 2. The germline V gene has CDR1 LNHDA and CDR2 SQIVND (reference sequence). The CDR3 sequence is 14 residues long. DNA of the CDR3: TGTGCCAGTAGGGGGACAGGGGACTCCTACGAGCAGTACTTC. This codes for CASRGTGDSYEQYF.

This chain connects TRBV6-5 to TRBJ2-7, with TRBD2 matching 7 bases. CDR1 and CDR2 from the germline V gene are MNHEY and SVGAGI. The CDR3 is made up of 14 amino acids. The ends lost 6 bases at V and 3 bases at J; junction bases unmatched: 8. The CDR3 here is CASRPGLSHYEQYF. DNA for the CDR3: TGTGCCAGCAGGCCGGGACTATCTCACTACGAGCAGTACTTC.

The chain's CDR3 is CAWRAVRGLGFRMSGELFF. CDR3 in DNA: TGTGCCTGGAGAGCTGTAAGGGGACTAGGTTTCCGAATGTCCGGGGAGCTGTTTTTT. V gene TRBV30 combines with J gene TRBJ2-2; TRBD2 matches at 8 bases. The CDR3 totals 19 residues. V trimming: 3 bases; J trimming: 6 bases; junction bases outside the gene matches: 21. The germline V gene has CDR1 GTSNPN and CDR2 SVGIG (reference sequence).

This chain links TRBV7-3 with TRBJ1-3, with D hard to call. V lost 5 bases to trimming and J lost 2 bases, with 13 bases between them. Germline V gene lookup returns CDR1 SGHTA and CDR2 FQGTGA. The CDR3 covers 15 residues. The CDR3 bases are TGTGCCAGCAGCCCCCGTGGTAGCCCTGGAAACACCATATATTTT. This codes for CASSPRGSPGNTIYF.

The CDR3 spells CASSFRPRETQYF. In DNA, the CDR3 is TGTGCCAGCAGTTTCCGGCCTAGAGAGACCCAGTACTTC. The chain uses TRBV6-5 and TRBJ2-5; D gene uncertain. The V end lost 4 bases, the J end lost 4 bases, and 10 bases lay between the germline ends. This CDR3 is 13 amino acids long. Germline V gene lookup returns CDR1 MNHEY and CDR2 SVGAGI.

This chain connects TRBV9 to TRBJ1-3; D is ambiguous. Deletions cut 2 bases from V and 0 bases from J, with 9 bases between. Per the germline V gene, CDR1 is SGDLS and CDR2 is YYNGEE. The CDR3 is 15 amino acids. The CDR3 reads CASSVLLNSGNTIYF. The DNA of the CDR3 is TGTGCCAGCAGCGTCCTGCTAAACTCTGGAAACACCATATATTTT.

The V call is TRBV5-1, the J call TRBJ2-2; D is ambiguous. V was trimmed by 0 bases and J by 7 bases, leaving 4 bases between them. Germline V gene sequence: CDR1 SGHRS, CDR2 YFSETQ. CDR3 length: 12 residues. In DNA form, the CDR3 reads TGCGCCAGCAGCTTGGTTATCGGGGAGCTGTTTTTT. Its translation: CASSLVIGELFF.

The chain has TRBV4-2 and TRBJ1-6, with D perhaps matching TRBD1 (5 bases). The ends were cut back, 0 bases at V and 2 bases at J, with 11 bases in the middle. The germline V gene has CDR1 LGHNA and CDR2 YNFKEQ. The CDR3 totals 17 residues. DNA of the CDR3: TGTGCCAGCAGCCAAGATTCAGGGAACGCCTATAATTCACCCCTCCACTTT. Translation: CASSQDSGNAYNSPLHF.

CDR3 in amino acids: CATSWRYGGSSYNEQFF. The CDR3 coding sequence is TGTGCCACCAGCTGGCGATACGGAGGCAGCTCCTACAATGAGCAGTTCTTC. The chain carries TRBV15 and TRBJ2-1, with D possibly matching TRBD2 (5 bases). Trimming left V 5 bases short and J 0 bases short, with 17 bases between. CDR3 length: 17 residues. CDR1 and CDR2 from the germline V gene are LNHNV and YYDKDF (reference sequence).

The V gene is TRBV5-1, the J gene TRBJ2-7; tentative D call: TRBD2 (5 bases). Trimming took 7 bases from V and 1 from J, leaving 18 bases between them. The CDR3 is 15 residues long. CDR1 and CDR2 (germline): SGHRS, YFSETQ. CDR3 bases: TGCGCCAGCTCTGGTTTGGGGAGCTCGTCCTACGAGCAGTACTTC. Translation: CASSGLGSSSYEQYF.